This T cell receptor (beta chain) appears in the sequencing data of a study of identical twins. The germline V gene has CDR1 MGHDK and CDR2 SYGVNS. This CDR3 has 16 residues. Germline trimming cut 6 bases from V and 4 bases from J; bases unmatched to any gene: 6. Template switching introduced a universal primer site, and the cDNA bore unique molecular identifiers. TCRdb redid the calling of the 5' RACE reads with MiXCR, one entry per CDR3 protein. The sample lists roughly 1,500,000 distinct CDR3 sequences; less than 35% were seen once. Whole-study results and caveats: Where beta out-of-frame sequences were concerned, excess twin sharing was weaker. It was out-of-frame TCR alpha sharing in monozygotic twins that models underestimated.

Note on this clonotype: Its antigen is unknown.

The sample taken for sequencing was cord blood. The rearrangement uses TRBV25-1 and TRBJ2-3; TRBD2 agrees at 14 bases. The TCR originated in a newborn girl in good health. CDR3 coding DNA: TGTGCCAGCAGCCTTATGGGACTAGCGGGAGCAGATACGCAGTATTTT. This sequence encodes CASSLMGLAGADTQYF.